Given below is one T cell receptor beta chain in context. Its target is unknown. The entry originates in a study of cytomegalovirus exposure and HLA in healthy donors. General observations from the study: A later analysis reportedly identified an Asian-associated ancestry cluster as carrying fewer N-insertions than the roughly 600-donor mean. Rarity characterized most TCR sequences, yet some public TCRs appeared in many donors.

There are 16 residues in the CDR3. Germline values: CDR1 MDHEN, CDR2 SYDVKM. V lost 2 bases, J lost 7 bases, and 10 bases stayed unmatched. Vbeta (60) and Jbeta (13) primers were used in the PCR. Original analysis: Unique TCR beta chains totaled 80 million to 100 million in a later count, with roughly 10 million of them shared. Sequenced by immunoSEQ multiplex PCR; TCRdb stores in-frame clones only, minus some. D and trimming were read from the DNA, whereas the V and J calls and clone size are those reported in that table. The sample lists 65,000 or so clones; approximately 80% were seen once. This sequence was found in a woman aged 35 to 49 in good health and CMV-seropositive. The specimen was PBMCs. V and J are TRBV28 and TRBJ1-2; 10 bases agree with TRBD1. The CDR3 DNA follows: TGTGCCAGCAGTTTACACCAGAAAGGACAGGGGGGTGGCTACACCTTC. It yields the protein CASSLHQKGQGGGYTF.